The next 16 T cell receptor beta chains were all read from a single sample in a study of cytotoxic CD8 clonotypes in ibrutinib-treated CLL. The data were produced by immunoSEQ multiplex PCR, yet TCRdb's version contains in-frame clones alone and is incomplete. The sample records more than 300,000 clones, around four fifths being singletons. The sequencing here drew on PBMCs, taken before ibrutinib treatment. All receptors derive from a human donor with chronic lymphocytic leukemia.

This clone was observed once. The chain recombines TRBV6-6 with TRBJ1-1; D gene unclear. Germline V gene data show CDR1 as MNHNY and CDR2 as SVGAGI (reference sequence). The CDR3 runs 14 residues. The germline V and J ends were trimmed by 6 bases and 5 bases, with 16 bases remaining between them. In DNA form, the CDR3 reads TGTGCCAGCAGACCTCCCTCTGGGTTAACTGAAGCTTTCTTT. Translated, it gives CASRPPSGLTEAFF.

Of note for this clone: The sample carries other DNA sequences with the same CDR3. V is TRBV7-9 and J is TRBJ2-7; 9 nucleotides match TRBD2. V shed 4 bases, J shed 4 bases, and the junction held 11 bases outside the gene matches. The CDR3 contains 16 residues. CDR1 is SEHNR and CDR2 is FQNEAQ in the germline V gene (reference sequence). The CDR3 is CASSSTSGKTRYEQYF. In nucleotides, the CDR3 is TGTGCCAGCAGCTCGACTAGCGGAAAAACCCGTTACGAGCAGTACTTC.

The table lists this clone with a few counts. The V call is TRBV15, the J call TRBJ1-5; no clear D. V lost 5 bases, J lost 6 bases, and 8 bases lay in between. The germline V gene encodes CDR1 LNHNV and CDR2 YYDKDF (reference sequence). CDR3 size: 12 residues. CDR3 protein: CATSDGGQPQHF. CDR3 nucleotides: TGTGCCACCAGCGACGGCGGTCAGCCCCAGCATTTT.

This clone turned up a few times. This chain uses TRBV7-8 with TRBJ1-5; D is ambiguous. Trimming shortened V by 0 bases and J by 1 base, and 10 bases separated the two germline ends. This CDR3 contains 16 residues. Germline CDR1 reads SGHVS; CDR2 reads FQNEAQ. DNA of the CDR3: TGTGCCAGCAGCTTAGCGTGGGCGCTGAGCAATCAGCCCCAGCATTTT. This encodes CASSLAWALSNQPQHF.

CDR3 bases: TGTGCCAGCAGCTTAGCGCCGGGGGATGAAGCTTTCTTT. Translation: CASSLAPGDEAFF. The chain uses TRBV7-7 and TRBJ1-1; D possibly corresponds to TRBD1 (5 bases). Germline CDR1 SSHAT, CDR2 FNYEAQ (reference sequence). The CDR3 contains 13 residues. The V and J ends lost 0 bases and 7 bases respectively, with 9 bases between them. Filled out from reference TRBV7-7 and TRBJ1-1, the complete variable domain reads GAGVSQSPRYKVTKRGQDVTLRCDPISSHATLYWYQQALGQGPEFLTYFNYEAQPDKSGLPSDRFSAERPEGSISTLTIQRTEQRDSAMYRCASSLAPGDEAFFGQGTRLTVV.

This rearrangement joins TRBV28 to TRBJ2-7; 10 positions match TRBD1. Trimming cost V 8 bases and J 4 bases; bases outside gene matches: 5. The CDR3 is 13 amino acids. Germline assignment: CDR1 MDHEN and CDR2 SYDVKM. The CDR3 reads CASRGQGIYEQYF. CDR3 in DNA: TGTGCCAGCCGGGGACAGGGGATATACGAGCAGTACTTC.

The chain has TRBV9 and TRBJ1-1; 7 bases map to TRBD1. With 0 bases clipped from V and 4 bases from J, the junction kept 6 bases outside the gene matches. Germline lookup yields CDR1 SGDLS and CDR2 YYNGEE. The CDR3 is 15 residues long. CDR3 protein: CASSVDYRGPTEAFF. CDR3 bases: TGTGCCAGCAGCGTAGACTATAGGGGGCCCACTGAAGCTTTCTTT.

The DNA for the CDR3 is TGTGCCAGCAGCTTATTTGGCCTAAATGAAAAACTGTTTTTT. Residues: CASSLFGLNEKLFF. The chain has TRBV7-9 and TRBJ1-4; D unresolved. Germline V gene sequence: CDR1 SEHNR, CDR2 FQNEAQ (reference sequence). This CDR3 comprises 14 residues. V was shortened by 2 bases and J by 5 bases, with 9 bases between the two germline ends.

V is TRBV27 and J is TRBJ2-2; 10 bases are a match to TRBD1. The germline CDR1 and CDR2 sequences are MNHEY and SMNVEV (reference sequence). The CDR3 has 16 amino acids. V lost 0 bases and J lost 5; bases outside the gene matches: 3. The CDR3 is CASSLSGQGWTGELFF. CDR3 coding DNA: TGTGCCAGCAGTTTATCGGGACAGGGGTGGACCGGGGAGCTGTTTTTT.

This chain's CDR3 is CASRAEEETQYF. The CDR3 DNA reads as TGCGCCAGCAGGGCAGAGGAAGAGACCCAGTACTTC. The J gene is TRBJ2-5, the V gene TRBV5-1; D not resolved. The germline V gene has CDR1 SGHRS and CDR2 YFSETQ. The CDR3 has 12 residues. Trimming shortened V by 5 bases and J by 3 bases, and 8 bases separated the two germline ends.

The chain recombines TRBV5-6 with TRBJ1-5; 9 bases agree with TRBD1. The CDR3 sequence is 15 residues long. Germline-derived CDR1 and CDR2 are SGHDT and YYEEEE. After removal of 0 bases from V and 3 bases from J, the junction contained 1 base not matched to a gene. CDR3 sequence (DNA): TGTGCCAGCAGCTTGGACAGGGGGCTCAATCAGCCCCAGCATTTT. It translates to CASSLDRGLNQPQHF.

The chain joins TRBV11-2 to TRBJ2-2; D perhaps matches TRBD2 (5 bases). Per the germline V gene, CDR1 is SGHAT and CDR2 is FQNNGV. V was cut by 1 base and J by 7 bases, with 10 bases left in between. The CDR3 runs to 14 residues. CDR3 loop: CASSLGPGVGELFF. Here the CDR3 DNA reads TGTGCCAGCAGCTTAGGGCCCGGGGTCGGGGAGCTGTTTTTT.

This clone came up a few times. The chain uses TRBV5-1 and TRBJ2-5, with 8 nucleotides matching TRBD1. The ends lost 5 bases at V and 5 bases at J; junction bases unmatched: 11. This CDR3 spans 15 amino acids. CDR1 and CDR2 (germline): SGHRS, YFSETQ. CDR3 amino acids: CASRTLGQGFETQYF. CDR3 coding DNA: TGCGCCAGCAGGACTCTCGGACAGGGCTTTGAGACCCAGTACTTC.

To note about this clone: A junction end diverges from the germline sequence, so it may reflect a read error. The chain is built from TRBV15 and TRBJ2-2; 9 positions match TRBD1. Germline V gives CDR1 LNHNV, CDR2 YYDKDF (reference sequence). CDR3 length: 15 amino acids. The CDR3, as DNA: TGTGCCACCCGCAGGGGGACAGGGCACACCGGGGAGCTGTTTTTT. Translated: CATRRGTGHTGELFF.

The V and J genes are TRBV5-1 and TRBJ2-6, with no clear D. Per the germline V gene, CDR1 is SGHRS and CDR2 is YFSETQ. The V end was cut by 2 bases, the J end by 0 bases, with 6 bases between. The CDR3 extends over 15 amino acids. The CDR3, as DNA: TGCGCCAGCAGCTTAGGTATCTCTGGGGCCAACGTCCTGACTTTC. This codes for CASSLGISGANVLTF. Complete variable domain (other parts from reference TRBV5-1 and TRBJ2-6): KAGVTQTPRYLIKTRGQQVTLSCSPISGHRSVSWYQQTPGQGLQFLFEYFSETQRNKGNFPGRFSGRQFSNSRSEMNVSTLELGDSALYLCASSLGISGANVLTFGAGSRLTVL.

This sequence joins TRBV6-4 and TRBJ1-1; D ambiguous. CDR1 MRHNA and CDR2 SNTAGT come from the germline V gene. Trimming pared 3 bases from V and 0 bases from J, leaving 11 bases between. The CDR3 extends over 15 amino acids. CDR3 DNA: TGTGCCAGCAGTGAAGCTTCAGGCATGAACACTGAAGCTTTCTTT. Translated, it gives CASSEASGMNTEAFF.